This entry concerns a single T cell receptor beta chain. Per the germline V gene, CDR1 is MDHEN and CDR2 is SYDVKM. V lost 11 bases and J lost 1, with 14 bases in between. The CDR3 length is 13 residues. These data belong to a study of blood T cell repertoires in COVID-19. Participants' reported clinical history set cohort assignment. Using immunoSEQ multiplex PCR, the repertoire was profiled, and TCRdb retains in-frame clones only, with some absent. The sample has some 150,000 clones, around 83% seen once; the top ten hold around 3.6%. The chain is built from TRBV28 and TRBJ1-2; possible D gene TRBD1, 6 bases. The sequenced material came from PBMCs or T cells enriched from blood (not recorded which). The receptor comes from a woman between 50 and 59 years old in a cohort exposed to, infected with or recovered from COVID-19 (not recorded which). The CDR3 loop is CAHGGQYNYGYTF. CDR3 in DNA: TGTGCCCACGGGGGGCAGTATAACTATGGCTACACCTTC.